This T cell receptor beta chain came from a study of CD8 T cells in ankylosing spondylitis. Study outcomes and limitations: Enrichment of disease-linked clones was reportedly significant in matched ankylosing spondylitis synovial fluid. Clones linked to the disease showed a CD8+ phenotype. They occurred at relatively low frequencies in peripheral blood. A TCR beta motif made of under 10 highly homologous variants seemed typical of ankylosing spondylitis blood.

This clonotype was observed many times. The antigen remains undetermined. Researchers built TCR beta libraries using quantitative 5'-RACE with molecular barcodes. In TCRdb, the 5' RACE reads were re-called with MiXCR into one record per CDR3 protein. The sample records about 42,000 distinct CDR3 sequences, under 4.5% being singletons. This CDR3 region has 16 residues. Trimming at V came to 2 bases and at J to 0 bases, leaving 5 bases not matched to a gene. Germline CDR1 SGDLS, CDR2 YYNGEE. The clonotype originates from a female donor with ankylosing spondylitis or in good health (not recorded which). Sequencing was performed on blood, either unsorted or a sorted T cell fraction (not recorded which). The chain joins TRBV9 to TRBJ2-3; 8 positions agree with TRBD1. CDR3 in amino acids: CASSVVGQGSTDTQYF. For the CDR3, the DNA is TGTGCCAGCAGCGTGGTTGGACAGGGCAGCACAGATACGCAGTATTTT.